These 6 T cell receptor beta chains share one sample of origin, sequenced in a study of blood T cell repertoires in COVID-19. The method was immunoSEQ multiplex PCR; TCRdb's version includes in-frame clones alone and lacks a portion of them. The sample includes hundreds of thousands of clones, around 91% of them seen just once. Sequencing was done on a sample of PBMCs or T cells enriched from blood (not recorded which). The receptors come from a woman in her forties who had recovered from COVID-19.

CDR3 bases: TGTGCCAGCAGCGCTTTGGGGGACAGGTACACAGATACGCAGTATTTT. Translating gives CASSALGDRYTDTQYF. This rearrangement joins TRBV9 to TRBJ2-3, with 8 bases matching TRBD1. The CDR3 extends over 16 amino acids. Trimming at V came to 3 bases and at J to 2 bases, leaving 8 bases not matched to a gene. Per germline, CDR1 SGDLS and CDR2 YYNGEE. The full variable domain, with the rest looked up from reference TRBV9 and TRBJ2-3, is DSGVTQTPKHLITATGQRVTLRCSPRSGDLSVYWYQQSLDQGLQFLIQYYNGEERAKGNILERFSAQQFPDLHSELNLSSLELGDSALYFCASSALGDRYTDTQYFGPGTRLTVL.

The CDR3 is CATTPGVTGELFF. As DNA, the CDR3 is TGTGCCACCACACCAGGGGTCACCGGGGAGCTGTTTTTT. This rearrangement joins TRBV24-1 to TRBJ2-2; weak D call: TRBD1 (6 bases). Per germline, CDR1 KGHDR and CDR2 SFDVKD. Trimming shortened V by 8 bases and J by 4 bases, and 10 bases separated the two germline ends. The CDR3 consists of 13 residues.

This chain uses TRBV3-1 (or the pseudogene TRBV3-2) with TRBJ2-1, with 8 bases lining up with TRBD1. Germline CDR1 LGHDT, CDR2 YNNKEL (reference sequence). The CDR3 loop spans 15 amino acids. V was clipped by 1 base and J by 3 bases; unmatched bases: 2. CDR3 loop: CASSQGQGSYNEQFF. CDR3 DNA sequence: TGTGCCAGCAGCCAAGGACAGGGGAGCTACAATGAGCAGTTCTTC.

As DNA, the CDR3 is TGTGCCAGTAGTATCGTCCCTCCGCGTGACAATGAGCAGTTCTTC. It is translated as CASSIVPPRDNEQFF. This chain links TRBV19 with TRBJ2-1; D uncertain. This CDR3 is 15 amino acids long. V was pared by 3 bases and J by 5 bases, with 14 bases between. Germline CDR1 is LNHDA and CDR2 is SQIVND (reference sequence).

This chain joins TRBV25-1 and TRBJ1-3; possible D gene TRBD1, 5 bases. The CDR3 is 14 residues long. V lost 3 bases and J 5 bases, leaving 11 bases between the germline ends. Germline V gene data show CDR1 as MGHDK and CDR2 as SYGVNS. The CDR3 reads CASSDREGRNTIYF. The CDR3 nucleotides read TGTGCCAGCAGTGACAGGGAGGGGAGAAACACCATATATTTT.

J is TRBJ1-4 and V is TRBV2, with TRBD1 identical over 7 bases. This CDR3 comprises 14 residues. With V trimmed by 7 bases and J by 8 bases, 10 bases remained unmatched. Germline V gene sequence: CDR1 SNHLY, CDR2 FYNNEI. CDR3 in DNA: TGTGCCAGCACCTCGGACAGGCCCAAGGAAAAACTGTTTTTT. Amino acid sequence: CASTSDRPKEKLFF.